The 31 T cell receptor beta chains reported below all come from one sample, sequenced in a study of CD8 T cells in Susac syndrome. Random hexamers primed reverse transcription of about 0.5 to 1 ug RNA. TCRdb passed the immunoSEQ multiplex PCR reads through MiXCR, listing each CDR3 protein once. Of around 180,000 distinct CDR3 sequences in the sample, 90% to 95% are singletons; the top ten hold 0.095% to 0.13%. The sample consisted of CD4+ T cells from PBMCs. These receptors originate from a human donor with Susac syndrome.

The rearrangement joins TRBV9 to TRBJ2-3; 9 bases agree with TRBD2. Germline V CDR1 and CDR2: SGDLS, YYNGEE. There are 17 residues in the CDR3. Trimming removed 4 bases from V and 0 bases from J; junction bases left unmatched: 9. CDR3 region: CASSPRRGLASTDTQYF. The CDR3 DNA reads as TGTGCCAGCAGCCCTCGCCGAGGACTAGCGAGCACAGATACGCAGTATTTT.

This clonotype was detected once. The chain employs TRBV6-2 or TRBV6-3 and TRBJ2-7; TRBD1 matches at 9 bases. Germline V lookup: CDR1 MNHEY, CDR2 SVGEGT. The CDR3 is 14 residues long. Trimming cost V 6 bases and J 5 bases; bases outside gene matches: 8. This CDR3 reads CASRAGQGGNEQYF. The CDR3 nucleotides are TGTGCCAGCAGAGCGGGACAGGGAGGCAACGAGCAGTACTTC.

The V gene is TRBV6-6, the J gene TRBJ2-7; tentatively, D is TRBD1 (5 bases). This CDR3 comprises 12 residues. Trimming shortened V by 5 bases and J by 9 bases, and 14 bases separated the two germline ends. Germline CDR1 reads MNHNY; CDR2 reads SVGAGI (reference sequence). As DNA, the CDR3 is TGTGCCAGCAGTACACCTCAGGGCGGGCAGTACTTC. Translated: CASSTPQGGQYF.

V gene TRBV30 combines with J gene TRBJ1-2; the D gene is possibly TRBD1 (5 bases). CDR3 size: 15 residues. Trimming cost V 0 bases and J 2 bases, with 13 bases left between them. CDR1 is GTSNPN and CDR2 is SVGIG in the germline V gene (reference sequence). The DNA of the CDR3 is TGTGCCTGGAGTGTAGGGTCGGGGGGAAACTATGGCTACACCTTC. It specifies CAWSVGSGGNYGYTF.

V usage is TRBV29-1 and J usage is TRBJ1-1, with D perhaps TRBD1 (5 bases). Germline CDR1 reads SQVTM; CDR2 reads ANQGSEA. The CDR3 totals 11 residues. V gave up 0 bases and J gave up 11 bases, with 10 bases separating them. This chain's CDR3 is CSVEEGTVAFF. The CDR3 DNA follows: TGCAGCGTTGAAGAAGGGACGGTCGCTTTCTTT.

This chain connects TRBV20-1 to TRBJ1-6; TRBD1 matches at 9 bases. The V gene's germline CDR1 is DFQATT and CDR2 SNEGSKA (reference sequence). V was pared by 3 bases and J by 9 bases, with 6 bases of the junction left unmatched. This CDR3 has 14 residues. The CDR3 region has the DNA TGCAGTGCTAGTGTAGGACAGGGGATTTCACCCCTCCACTTT. As protein: CSASVGQGISPLHF.

This chain connects TRBV7-9 to TRBJ1-1, with a weak D call TRBD1 (5 bases). V was clipped by 5 bases and J by 3 bases, with 10 bases between them. Germline CDR1 and CDR2: SEHNR and FQNEAQ (reference sequence). The CDR3 runs 13 residues. The CDR3 here is CASSPAGDTEAFF. The CDR3 DNA follows: TGTGCCAGCAGCCCCGCGGGGGACACTGAAGCTTTCTTT.

V and J are TRBV5-4 and TRBJ2-1; possible D gene TRBD1, 5 bases. Trimming stripped 2 bases from V and 10 bases from J, with 13 bases between. This CDR3 is built from 13 residues. Germline loops: CDR1 SGHNT, CDR2 YYREEE (reference sequence). The CDR3 sequence: CASSFIRAREQFF. The CDR3 bases are TGTGCCAGCAGCTTTATCAGGGCACGCGAGCAGTTCTTC.

The sample holds a few counts of this clonotype. The chain combines TRBV20-1 with TRBJ2-7; D not resolved. The CDR3 runs 8 residues. Germline V gene data show CDR1 as DFQATT and CDR2 as SNEGSKA (reference sequence). V lost 6 bases and J 7 bases, leaving 4 bases between the germline ends. Written as DNA, the CDR3 is TGCAGTGCGGGTGAGCAGTACTTC. This sequence encodes CSAGEQYF.

The V call is TRBV7-2, the J call TRBJ2-5; 10 nucleotides align to TRBD2. The CDR3 spans 16 residues. V gave up 5 bases and J gave up 7 bases; unmatched junction bases: 13. The germline V gene encodes CDR1 SGHTA and CDR2 FQGNSA. The DNA for the CDR3 is TGTGCCAGCAGCCCCATAGCGAGCGGGGGGGGCGGGACCCAGTACTTC. Residues: CASSPIASGGGGTQYF. The full variable domain, completed using reference TRBV7-2 and TRBJ2-5, is GAGVSQSPSNKVTEKGKDVELRCDPISGHTALYWYRQSLGQGLEFLIYFQGNSAPDKSGLPSDRFSAERTGGSVSTLTIQRTQQEDSAVYLCASSPIASGGGGTQYFGPGTRLLVL.

The table lists this clonotype with a count of one. CDR3 sequence: CASSPLGADNYGYTF. CDR3 in DNA: TGTGCCAGCAGTCCCCTCGGGGCGGATAACTATGGCTACACCTTC. The chain links TRBV27 to TRBJ1-2; D might be TRBD1 (5 bases). Per germline, CDR1 MNHEY and CDR2 SMNVEV (reference sequence). The germline V and J ends were trimmed by 5 bases and 1 base, with 14 bases remaining between them. The CDR3 length is 15 residues.

This rearrangement joins TRBV6-2 or TRBV6-3 to TRBJ2-1; 9 positions agree with TRBD2. Germline V gene sequence: CDR1 MNHEY, CDR2 SVGEGT. This CDR3 spans 16 amino acids. V shed 2 bases and J 10 bases; nucleotides not matched to a gene: 12. The CDR3 region is CASSYHPSGIRGEQFF. DNA of the CDR3: TGTGCCAGCAGTTACCACCCTAGCGGGATTCGGGGGGAGCAGTTCTTC.

The rearrangement joins TRBV20-1 to TRBJ1-3; 7 nucleotides line up with TRBD1. The V segment lost 6 bases and the J segment 1 base; nucleotides outside the gene matches: 6. This CDR3 is built from 14 residues. From germline, CDR1 is DFQATT and CDR2 SNEGSKA (reference sequence). This chain's CDR3 is CSATDRLSGNTIYF. The CDR3 nucleotides are TGCAGTGCAACGGACAGGCTGTCTGGAAACACCATATATTTT.

The chain employs TRBV20-1 and TRBJ2-3; 9 positions agree with TRBD2. Germline-derived CDR1 and CDR2 are DFQATT and SNEGSKA (reference sequence). The CDR3 covers 16 residues. V shed 3 bases and J 0 bases; nucleotides not matched to a gene: 7. CDR3 coding DNA: TGCAGTGCTAGGAGACTAGCGGCAACTAGCACAGATACGCAGTATTTT. Residues: CSARRLAATSTDTQYF.

This clonotype was counted only a few times. The rearrangement uses TRBV12-3 or TRBV12-4 and TRBJ2-1, with a weak D call TRBD2 (6 bases). The CDR3 is made up of 15 amino acids. The germline V and J ends were trimmed by 0 bases and 0 bases, with 6 bases remaining between them. CDR3 residues: CASSLAGGSYNEQFF. The CDR3 DNA follows: TGTGCCAGCAGTTTAGCGGGGGGCTCCTACAATGAGCAGTTCTTC.

The chain has TRBV2 and TRBJ1-5; 7 nucleotides agree with TRBD1. From germline, CDR1 is SNHLY and CDR2 FYNNEI. There are 14 residues in the CDR3. Germline trimming cut 4 bases from V and 5 bases from J; bases unmatched to any gene: 5. The CDR3 DNA follows: TGTGCCAGCAGTGTGGGAGGGGGCGATCAGCCCCAGCATTTT. It encodes CASSVGGGDQPQHF.

The rearrangement links TRBV11-2 to TRBJ2-7, with 8 bases aligning to TRBD1. The germline V gene has CDR1 SGHAT and CDR2 FQNNGV. The CDR3 consists of 14 residues. V lost 1 base to trimming and J lost 5 bases; unmatched junction nucleotides: 4. CDR3 region: CASSLGDRGHEQYF. CDR3 DNA sequence: TGTGCCAGCAGCTTAGGCGACAGGGGCCACGAGCAGTACTTC.

This CDR3 reads CASSRPSVAGSNSPLHF. CDR3 in DNA: TGTGCCAGCAGCCGCCCCTCCGTTGCGGGATCGAATTCACCCCTCCACTTT. This chain joins TRBV7-2 and TRBJ1-6; D uncertain. The germline CDR1 and CDR2 sequences are SGHTA and FQGNSA. Trimming removed 5 bases at V and 7 bases at J, with 21 bases between. This CDR3 region has 17 residues.

The chain combines TRBV20-1 with TRBJ2-5; unclear D gene. Per germline, CDR1 DFQATT and CDR2 SNEGSKA (reference sequence). V lost 0 bases to trimming and J lost 5 bases, with 10 bases between them. This CDR3 has 13 amino acids. The CDR3 here is CSARDHRVETQYF. CDR3 sequence (DNA): TGCAGTGCTAGAGATCATAGGGTCGAGACCCAGTACTTC.

The V call is TRBV6-5, the J call TRBJ2-1; 11 positions agree with TRBD1. CDR3 length equals 15 residues. J gave up 9 bases and V 6 bases, and 10 bases lay outside the gene matches. Per the germline V gene, CDR1 is MNHEY and CDR2 is SVGAGI. CDR3 residues: CASSPPGQGVLEQFF. The CDR3 region has the DNA TGTGCCAGCAGCCCCCCGGGACAGGGGGTCCTTGAGCAGTTCTTC.

This chain joins TRBV24-1 and TRBJ1-4, with D perhaps matching TRBD1 (6 bases). Trimming left V 6 bases short and J 3 bases short, with 13 bases between. Germline V CDR1 and CDR2: KGHDR, SFDVKD. The CDR3 length is 15 residues. Here the CDR3 DNA reads TGTGCCACCAGTCACCAGGGGCAGCCTAATGAAAAACTGTTTTTT. Protein product: CATSHQGQPNEKLFF.

The J gene is TRBJ2-1, the V gene TRBV4-3; the D is unclear. Trimming stripped 2 bases from V and 9 bases from J, with 11 bases between. The CDR3 runs to 13 residues. Germline V gene data show CDR1 as LGHNA and CDR2 as YSLEER. CDR3 coding DNA: TGCGCCAGCAGCCAATCCCTCAGATTTGAGCAGTTCTTC. It codes for CASSQSLRFEQFF.

The rearrangement joins TRBV6-5 to TRBJ2-5, with a possible D match to TRBD2 (5 bases). Germline lookup yields CDR1 MNHEY and CDR2 SVGAGI. The CDR3 runs to 14 residues. V lost 2 bases to trimming and J lost 3 bases, with 10 bases between them. CDR3 residues: CASSYELAEETQYF. The DNA for the CDR3 is TGTGCCAGCAGTTACGAGCTAGCAGAAGAGACCCAGTACTTC.

The count of this clonotype is one. The V call is TRBV11-3, the J call TRBJ2-2, with D perhaps assigned TRBD1 or TRBD2 (5 bases each). CDR1 is SGHNT, CDR2 YENEEA, per germline. Trimming took off 6 bases at V and 2 bases at J, with 13 bases between the two ends. The CDR3 sequence is 15 residues long. This CDR3 is CASSGTYENTGELFF. The CDR3 bases are TGTGCCAGCAGTGGGACCTATGAAAACACCGGGGAGCTGTTTTTT.

This chain connects TRBV30 to TRBJ1-5; no definite D call. The length of the CDR3 is 15 residues. Germline V gene data show CDR1 as GTSNPN and CDR2 as SVGIG (reference sequence). V lost 0 bases and J 2 bases, leaving 11 bases between the germline ends. The CDR3 region has the DNA TGTGCCTGGAGTGTACAAGGGTCTCGCAATCAGCCCCAGCATTTT. Protein: CAWSVQGSRNQPQHF.

This chain connects TRBV11-2 to TRBJ2-7; 11 bases fit TRBD2. Germline V lookup: CDR1 SGHAT, CDR2 FQNNGV. The ends lost 5 bases at V and 4 bases at J; junction bases unmatched: 4. The CDR3 length is 14 residues. CDR3 sequence reads: CASSRTSGSYEQYF. CDR3 nucleotide sequence: TGTGCCAGCAGCCGGACTAGCGGGTCATACGAGCAGTACTTC.

This CDR3 is CSVARYGGGSTEAFF. CDR3 nucleotide sequence: TGCAGCGTTGCCCGCTACGGGGGCGGTAGCACTGAAGCTTTCTTT. The chain uses TRBV29-1 and TRBJ1-1; possible D gene TRBD1, 6 bases. Trimming left V 4 bases short and J 4 bases short, with 19 bases between. This CDR3 is built from 15 residues. In germline, CDR1 is SQVTM, CDR2 ANQGSEA.

The V gene is TRBV9, the J gene TRBJ1-1, with D possibly TRBD1 on 6 matching bases. V lost 0 bases to trimming and J lost 3 bases, with 12 bases between them. In germline, CDR1 is SGDLS, CDR2 YYNGEE. The CDR3 spans 15 residues. CDR3 in amino acids: CASSVGDRRHTEAFF. CDR3 nucleotides: TGTGCCAGCAGCGTAGGAGACAGGAGGCACACTGAAGCTTTCTTT.

This chain links TRBV7-9 with TRBJ1-4; D is undetermined. The CDR3 extends over 12 amino acids. Per germline, CDR1 SEHNR and CDR2 FQNEAQ (reference sequence). V shed 3 bases and J shed 5 bases, with 4 bases lying between them. This CDR3 is CASSFPNEKLFF. The CDR3 nucleotides are TGTGCCAGCAGCTTCCCCAATGAAAAACTGTTTTTT.

This clonotype was counted only a few times. The rearrangement links TRBV18 to TRBJ2-1; possibly TRBD1 for D (5 bases). CDR3 size: 12 residues. Germline V gives CDR1 KGHSH, CDR2 LQKENI. V lost 3 bases and J 6 bases, leaving 6 bases between the germline ends. DNA for the CDR3: TGTGCCAGCTCACCCCAGGGCAATGAGCAGTTCTTC. This sequence encodes CASSPQGNEQFF.

The chain carries TRBV7-9 and TRBJ1-2; perhaps TRBD1 as D (6 bases). Germline V CDR1 and CDR2: SEHNR, FQNEAQ (reference sequence). The CDR3 totals 13 residues. V lost 5 bases to trimming and J lost 7 bases, with 14 bases between them. CDR3 sequence (DNA): TGTGCCAGCAGCCCACAGGGAGGAAGTGGCTACACCTTC. Residues: CASSPQGGSGYTF.